Detailed here is one T cell receptor (beta chain). Its antigen is unknown. No much larger clonotype is one base removed from it; base qualities were not supplied. The data are from a study of T cells after yellow fever vaccination (dated by TCRdb to 2018 to 2020). Study-level background: Libraries from fractions with low cell numbers were prepared with the SMART-Seq v4 Ultra Low Input RNA kit. To follow T-cell clones before and after primary and booster YFV17D yellow fever vaccination, bulk TCR alpha and beta repertoires were sequenced over time. Blood was collected at multiple timepoints before and after primary and secondary immunization, and bulk PBMC replicates and cell subsets were isolated. The cohort comprised two healthy male donors, one aged 18 to 29 and one aged 30 to 40 years.

The CDR3 runs 12 residues from the cysteine to the phenylalanine. Only the CDR3 DNA stays, 36 bases, in frame from base 1. Based on the germline V gene (reference sequence), the CDR1 and CDR2 sequences are SGHNT and YYREEE. V was cut back by 0 bases and J by 11 bases, leaving a gap of 11 bases between them. For sequencing, an Illumina NovaSeq 6000 was employed. TCR cDNA was synthesized by 5'RACE template switching, through which a universal primer site and unique molecular identifiers were introduced. Priming of cDNA synthesis was performed from both the TCR alpha and TCR beta constant segments. Libraries were amplified in two PCR steps, with sample barcodes and sequencing adapters added in the second step. Libraries were sequenced on Illumina HiSeq 2500 (2x100 bp) or NovaSeq (2x150 bp). The study's own analysis went as follows. MIGEC was used to demultiplex reads and collapse the reads into UMI consensus sequences, and MiXCR was used for V(D)J alignment. Using edgeR on replicate PBMC samples, clonotypes were called vaccine-responding if FDR was below 0.01 and the log2 fold change was above 5 up to day 15. Each bulk clonotype was labeled CD4 or CD8 based on which sequenced repertoire, CD4 or CD8, contained the clonotype at higher abundance. TCRdb reworked the public reads: Q25 trimming with fastp, MiXCR clone assembly, productive beta chains retained. Every entry covers one CDR3 protein and lists the most common genes and DNA from its rows. In this record, the V and J calls reflect TCRdb's handling and not the investigators' own analysis. The sample includes around 300,000 distinct CDR3 sequences, with approximately 4% observed a single time. The ten most abundant clones make up around 25% of the sample.

The treatment or condition label of this sample denotes: live attenuated yellow fever vaccine strain. At each blood-draw timepoint, two biological replicates of bulk PBMCs were obtained. A standard Ficoll-Paque protocol was used to isolate PBMCs from peripheral blood. TriZol was used to extract RNA from bulk PBMCs, CD4 and CD8 fractions, and dextramer-positive and dextramer-negative fractions. Overall study outcomes, separate from this receptor: Because only a couple of donors were included in the study, the extent to which the findings can be generalized is limited. Because abundant contaminating clonotypes from the bulk population could be contained in FACS-sorted repertoires, computational filtering was required. Most clones expanded after primary vaccination were re-detected after the booster (almost 98% of CD4 and around nine tenths of CD8), suggesting broad memory maintenance. The secondary T-cell response was weaker than the primary response but faster, peaking on day 5 instead of day 15. A small fraction of clonotypes appeared in both the CD4 and CD8 compartments, likely as a result of convergent recombination.

The clonotype was recovered from a man aged 18-30 years who received the YFV17D yellow fever vaccine. The sample was PBMCs, taken 5 days after the yellow fever booster vaccination. The sequence is built from TRBV5-4 and TRBJ1-1; the D gene is perhaps TRBD1, from 6 matching bases. DNA sequence: TGTGCCAGCAGCTTGGACAGGGTTGGGGCTTTCTTT. It specifies CASSLDRVGAFF.